These 10 T cell receptor beta chains share one sample of origin, sequenced in a study of tumor-infiltrating lymphocytes in primary liver carcinoma. Starting material of 500 ng total RNA yielded TCR beta cDNA via a constant-region primer. Amplification in three nested multiplex PCR rounds with slightly modified ARM-PCR gave rise to TCR beta libraries. Primers for the first two PCR rounds were TRBV1-TRBV30 forward primers and a C-beta reverse primer (about 11 cycles per round). TCRdb itself ran the multiplex PCR reads through MiXCR, one entry per CDR3 protein. The top ten clones hold 18% of a sample with about 190,000 distinct CDR3 sequences, just under 85% of them seen once. Co-extracted RNA and DNA came from approximately 20-30 mg of unsorted bulk tissue. Source material: tumor tissue from primary liver carcinoma. The origin of the receptors is a middle-aged man with primary liver carcinoma and hepatitis B virus infection.

In its sample, this clonotype was seen once. The V call is TRBV6-2 or TRBV6-3, the J call TRBJ2-7; no clear D gene. The CDR3 has 14 residues. V lost 2 bases and J lost 5, with 13 bases in between. The germline CDR1 and CDR2 sequences are MNHEY and SVGEGT. CDR3 residues: CASSYDSGSHEQYF. The CDR3 nucleotides are TGTGCCAGCAGTTACGACTCCGGATCCCACGAGCAGTACTTC.

A note on this clonotype: This likely comes from a read error, as the CDR3 has no conserved phenylalanine or tryptophan at its end. No DNA is shown, since the ends of the CDR3 on it are uncertain; the CDR3 is the one TCRdb lists. The rearrangement joins TRBV6-1 to TRBJ2-2; the table gives TRBD2 as D, unverified against the DNA. The CDR3 spans 16 residues, counting both ends. Germline CDR1 reads MNHNS; CDR2 reads SASEGT. CDR3 region: CANKYTSGDGPGSCFL.

On this clonotype itself: One end of the junction is discordant with germline, which a read error may explain. The rearrangement uses TRBV5-1 and TRBJ2-3; 13 bases fit TRBD2. The CDR3 has 16 residues. Germline values: CDR1 SGHRS, CDR2 YFSETQ. The DNA for the CDR3 is TGCGCCAACAGCATCGGACTAGCGGGAGCGGAGGAAACGCAGTATTTT. Encoded protein: CANSIGLAGAEETQYF.

The V and J genes are TRBV6-2 or TRBV6-3 and TRBJ2-3; unclear D gene. V was trimmed by 7 bases and J by 2 bases, leaving 13 bases between them. The CDR3 covers 14 residues. Germline V gene lookup returns CDR1 MNHEY and CDR2 SVGEGT. The CDR3 nucleotides are TGTGCCAGCAATTCTCAGACACTCACAGATACGCAGTATTTT. Translated: CASNSQTLTDTQYF.

This clonotype was seen a single time. The junction shows a germline mismatch at one end, possibly a read error. This sequence joins TRBV6-2 or TRBV6-3 and TRBJ2-6; maybe TRBD2 (6 bases). Germline CDR1 is MNHEY and CDR2 is SVGEGT. The CDR3 loop spans 15 amino acids. The CDR3 bases are TGTGCCAGTAATGCCGGGGGAGCTGGAGCCAACGTCCTGACTTTC. Its translation: CASNAGGAGANVLTF.

Details on this clonotype: The junction departs from germline at one end; a sequencing error may be responsible. This chain joins TRBV5-6 and TRBJ2-3; 10 bases align to TRBD2. Per germline, CDR1 SGHDT and CDR2 YYEEEE. This CDR3 spans 16 amino acids. The CDR3, as DNA: TGTGTCAGCAGCTTGACGGCTAGCGGGAGATCAGATAAGCAGTATTTT. This translates into CVSSLTASGRSDKQYF. The variable domain in full, completed from reference TRBV5-6 and TRBJ2-3, reads DAGVTQSPTHLIKTRGQQVTLRCSPKSGHDTVSWYQQALGQGPQFIFQYYEEEERQRGNFPDRFSGHQFPNYSSELNVNALLLGDSALYLCVSSLTASGRSDKQYFGPGTRLTVL.

Regarding this clonotype: No conserved phenylalanine or tryptophan ends this CDR3, so it is likely a read error. The V gene is TRBV5-1, the J gene TRBJ2-2, with D possibly being TRBD2 (5 bases). The CDR3 extends over 15 amino acids. CDR1 is SGHRS, CDR2 YFSETQ, per germline. The CDR3 loop is CASSSAGSNTGELFL. CDR3 nucleotides: TGCGCCAGTAGCTCGGCGGGTTCGAACACCGGGGAGCTGTTTCTT.

This clonotype was counted once. The gene calls are TRBV19 and TRBJ2-7, with 8 bases that match TRBD1. The V gene's germline CDR1 is LNHDA and CDR2 SQIVND (reference sequence). V lost 8 bases, J lost 6 bases, and 9 bases stayed unmatched. The CDR3 totals 13 residues. CDR3 sequence (DNA): TGTGCCAGTGGACGACAGGGGTCGGGCGAGCAGTACTTC. Translating gives CASGRQGSGEQYF.

The CDR3 sequence is CASSYWEAEAFF. The CDR3 DNA is TGTGCCAGCAGTTACTGGGAAGCTGAAGCTTTCTTT. V is TRBV6-2 or TRBV6-3 and J is TRBJ1-1; D unresolved. This CDR3 is 12 amino acids long. CDR1 MNHEY and CDR2 SVGEGT come from the germline V gene. Trimming stripped 1 base from V and 6 bases from J, with 6 bases between.

This clonotype was detected a few times. This may arise from a read error, as a much more abundant clone is one base away. This chain uses TRBV30 with TRBJ2-1; the D gene is possibly TRBD2 (5 bases). Germline V lookup: CDR1 GTSNPN, CDR2 SVGIG (reference sequence). CDR3 length: 14 amino acids. The DNA of the CDR3 is TGTGCCTGGCAAGGAATGACTAACTACAATGAGCAGTTGTTC. It codes for CAWQGMTNYNEQLF.